These 19 T cell receptor beta chains came from one sample sequenced in a study of shared clonotypes between healthy human individuals. Clones were read by immunoSEQ multiplex PCR, and TCRdb kept only the in-frame ones, dropping some. Of some 500,000 clones listed, 90% to 96% are singletons. Sequenced material: naive CD4+ T cells sorted from blood. The subset was: CD45RA+ positively selected. The receptors shown here come from a woman in her twenties or thirties in good health.

This rearrangement joins TRBV7-6 to TRBJ1-6; maybe TRBD1 (5 bases). The CDR3 runs to 15 residues. V lost 4 bases and J 8 bases, leaving 15 bases between the germline ends. Per germline, CDR1 SGHVS and CDR2 FNYEAQ. CDR3 protein: CASSWGPLRDSPLHF. CDR3 coding DNA: TGTGCCAGCAGCTGGGGACCCCTAAGGGATTCACCCCTCCACTTT.

V usage is TRBV10-3 and J usage is TRBJ2-1; D is undetermined. The ends were cut back, 5 bases at V and 6 bases at J, with 8 bases in the middle. This CDR3 is 12 amino acids long. Germline CDR1 is ENHRY and CDR2 is SYGVKD. This chain's CDR3 is CAISLKGNEQFF. In DNA, the CDR3 is TGTGCCATCAGTTTAAAGGGCAATGAGCAGTTCTTC.

The chain has TRBV21-1 and TRBJ2-2; TRBD2 is the table's D call, not checked against the DNA. TRBV21-1 is a pseudogene segment. The CDR3 runs to 21 residues. CDR3 DNA sequence: TGTGCCAGCAGCAAAGCGGGCACTTTACTAGCGGGAGAGGCAGCTACCGGGGAGCTGTTTTTT. Residues: CASSKAGTLLAGEAATGELFF.

The chain joins TRBV28 to TRBJ1-2; D is uncertain. Per germline, CDR1 MDHEN and CDR2 SYDVKM. The CDR3 loop spans 16 amino acids. V dropped 2 bases and J dropped 7 bases, with 20 bases sitting between them. The CDR3 DNA reads as TGTGCCAGCAGTTTAAGATCGGGTCCCGAAATGGGTGGCTACACCTTC. This gives the protein CASSLRSGPEMGGYTF.

The CDR3 nucleotides read TGTGCCAGCAGTAACGGACCTCTAACGGGAAACACCATATATTTT. This codes for CASSNGPLTGNTIYF. The V call is TRBV14, the J call TRBJ1-3; D unclear. The V gene's germline CDR1 is SGHDN and CDR2 FVKESK. Trimming shortened V by 6 bases and J by 4 bases, and 16 bases separated the two germline ends. The CDR3 runs 15 residues.

The chain combines TRBV4-1 with TRBJ2-7; TRBD1 matches at 7 bases. The CDR3 consists of 15 residues. The J segment lost 8 bases and the V segment lost 2 bases, leaving 12 bases of the junction unmatched. Germline-derived CDR1 and CDR2 are MGHRA and YSYEKL. This chain's CDR3 is CASSQLQGPSVKQYF. The DNA of the CDR3 is TGCGCCAGCAGCCAATTACAGGGGCCCTCGGTCAAGCAGTACTTC.

The CDR3 here is CASSPSATSRKDDTQYF. In DNA form, the CDR3 reads TGTGCCAGCTCACCAAGCGCGACGTCTCGTAAAGACGATACGCAGTATTTT. The V and J genes are TRBV18 and TRBJ2-3; D is uncertain. The CDR3 is made up of 17 amino acids. V was pared by 2 bases and J by 6 bases, with 21 bases between. Germline assignment: CDR1 KGHSH and CDR2 LQKENI.

The J gene is TRBJ2-3, the V gene TRBV15; the D is unclear. The V gene's germline CDR1 is LNHNV and CDR2 YYDKDF (reference sequence). Trimming shortened V by 0 bases and J by 1 base, and 11 bases separated the two germline ends. The CDR3 totals 16 residues. The CDR3 loop reads CATSRELREGTDTQYF. In nucleotides, the CDR3 is TGTGCCACCAGCAGAGAATTACGAGAGGGCACAGATACGCAGTATTTT.

The rearrangement links TRBV27 to TRBJ2-5; the D gene is possibly TRBD2 (5 bases). CDR1 is MNHEY and CDR2 is SMNVEV in the germline V gene (reference sequence). Trimming left V 4 bases short and J 5 bases short, with 17 bases between. The CDR3 loop spans 15 amino acids. CDR3 nucleotides: TGTGCCAGCAGTTCATGGACTGCGGAGAGGGAGACCCAGTACTTC. Residues: CASSSWTAERETQYF.

The genes are TRBV5-4 and TRBJ2-3; unclear D gene. CDR1 and CDR2 (germline): SGHNT, YYREEE (reference sequence). The CDR3 length is 16 residues. V was cut by 3 bases and J by 2 bases, with 16 bases left in between. CDR3 residues: CASSSGPTIPTDTQYF. CDR3 DNA sequence: TGTGCCAGCAGCTCCGGACCGACGATACCCACAGATACGCAGTATTTT.

DNA for the CDR3: TGTGCCAGCAGTGACCGTCCTAATTTCTACGAGCAGTACTTC. Residues: CASSDRPNFYEQYF. The rearrangement uses TRBV2 and TRBJ2-7; D not certain. The CDR3 length is 14 residues. Germline-derived CDR1 and CDR2 are SNHLY and FYNNEI. Trimming took 3 bases from V and 3 from J, leaving 12 bases between them.

Here the CDR3 DNA reads TGTGCCAGCAGCGCCGGGACTATCAACTACGAGCAGTACTTC. Its translation: CASSAGTINYEQYF. V gene TRBV27 combines with J gene TRBJ2-7, with 7 bases identical to TRBD2. The CDR3 runs to 14 residues. The V gene's germline CDR1 is MNHEY and CDR2 SMNVEV (reference sequence). Germline trimming cut 6 bases from V and 3 bases from J; bases unmatched to any gene: 8.

The gene calls are TRBV28 and TRBJ2-7; no clear D. Germline CDR1 is MDHEN and CDR2 is SYDVKM. Trimming removed 6 bases from V and 3 bases from J, with 15 bases in between. The CDR3 consists of 14 residues. The chain's CDR3 is CASRRDGQFYEQYF. The CDR3 nucleotides are TGTGCCAGCAGACGCGATGGGCAGTTCTACGAGCAGTACTTC. Full variable domain (remainder filled in from reference TRBV28 and TRBJ2-7): DVKVTQSSRYLVKRTGEKVFLECVQDMDHENMFWYRQDPGLGLRLIYFSYDVKMKEKGDIPEGYSVSREKKERFSLILESASTNQTSMYLCASRRDGQFYEQYFGPGTRLTVT.

This chain links TRBV4-1 with TRBJ1-1; possibly TRBD1 for D (6 bases). The V and J ends lost 6 bases and 1 base respectively, with 6 bases between them. The CDR3 runs 12 residues. CDR1 and CDR2 from the germline V gene are MGHRA and YSYEKL. The CDR3 DNA reads as TGCGCCAGCAGGGGACAGAACACTGAAGCTTTCTTT. Protein sequence: CASRGQNTEAFF.

This rearrangement joins TRBV2 to TRBJ2-7, with 7 bases lining up with TRBD1. The V gene end was trimmed by 3 bases and the J gene end by 0 bases; junction bases not matched to a gene: 11. CDR1 and CDR2 (germline): SNHLY, FYNNEI. The CDR3 sequence is 17 residues long. This chain's CDR3 is CASSEDRDSFTSYEQYF. CDR3 bases: TGTGCCAGCAGTGAGGACCGGGACAGCTTTACCTCCTACGAGCAGTACTTC.

The gene calls are TRBV28 and TRBJ2-3; TRBD1 matches at 9 bases. V trimming: 4 bases; J trimming: 6 bases; junction bases outside the gene matches: 5. There are 14 residues in the CDR3. Germline CDR1 and CDR2: MDHEN and SYDVKM. The CDR3 spells CASSSTGGGDTQYF. The CDR3 nucleotides are TGTGCCAGCAGTTCGACAGGGGGAGGGGATACGCAGTATTTT.

For this clone: At one of its ends the junction is not consistent with the germline gene, which may arise from a read error. The V and J genes are TRBV4-1 and TRBJ2-4; a weak D match, TRBD2 (5 bases). The CDR3 is made up of 20 amino acids. The germline gives CDR1 MGHRA, CDR2 YSYEKL. In nucleotides, the CDR3 is TGCGCCAGCACCCAAGTTGGGCCACTCCCGGCGGGTATAGCCAAAAACATTCAGTACTTC. This translates into CASTQVGPLPAGIAKNIQYF.

This chain links TRBV18 with TRBJ1-3; weak D call: TRBD1 (5 bases). Germline lookup yields CDR1 KGHSH and CDR2 LQKENI. The CDR3 loop spans 15 amino acids. Trimming took 4 bases from V and 2 from J, leaving 12 bases between them. CDR3 loop: CASSQGPSPGNTIYF. CDR3 sequence (DNA): TGTGCCAGCTCACAGGGGCCCAGTCCTGGAAACACCATATATTTT.

The gene calls are TRBV25-1 and TRBJ2-7; TRBD2 is a possible D gene (5 bases). Trimming cost V 3 bases and J 0 bases, with 12 bases left between them. Germline lookup yields CDR1 MGHDK and CDR2 SYGVNS. The CDR3 totals 15 residues. The CDR3 spells CASSEPSGGSYEQYF. The CDR3 DNA follows: TGTGCCAGCAGTGAGCCCAGCGGTGGCTCCTACGAGCAGTACTTC.